The clone carrying this TCR beta chain was found a few times. Graves' hyperthyroidism showing no ophthalmopathy progression within 18 months was considered stable. Clinical symptoms, serum thyroxine, TRAb, thyroid ultrasound and orbital computed tomography established diagnosis. This specimen belongs to a study of T cells in Graves' hyperthyroidism and ophthalmopathy. The TCR beta CDR3 regions underwent amplification using RNA transcripts as the source. The study used the HTBI primer set for a first-round RT-PCR of the TCR CDR3. TCRdb passed the multiplex PCR reads through MiXCR, listing each CDR3 protein once. Found here are roughly 660,000 distinct CDR3 sequences, roughly 17% of them singletons; the top ten hold around 16%. This CDR3 has 16 residues. From germline, CDR1 is SGHAT and CDR2 FQNNGV. Trimming took off 0 bases at V and 1 base at J, with 12 bases between the two ends.

The chain links TRBV11-2 to TRBJ1-1, with D unclear. This clonotype was obtained from a man aged 50-60 years with Graves' hyperthyroidism. Sample: blood. CDR3 residues: CASSLDREAGNTEAFF. The CDR3 DNA is TGTGCCAGCAGCTTAGATCGAGAGGCAGGGAACACTGAAGCTTTCTTT.